The next 27 T cell receptor beta chains were all read from a single sample in a study of OX40 agonist ivuxolimab in advanced cancers. Generated by immunoSEQ multiplex PCR, the TCRdb table keeps only in-frame clones and is missing some. Here the sample spans some 83,000 clones, about nine tenths being singletons. Sequences were derived from CD4+ or CD8+ T cells sorted from blood, sampled in a trial of the OX40 agonist ivuxolimab. The source of these receptors is an adult with an advanced solid tumor such as melanoma, head and neck, liver or kidney cancer.

This chain links TRBV27 with TRBJ1-2; D is uncertain. The CDR3 spans 13 residues. The germline CDR1 and CDR2 sequences are MNHEY and SMNVEV (reference sequence). The V end lost 2 bases, the J end lost 2 bases, and 6 bases lay between the germline ends. CDR3 loop: CASSLAQNYGYTF. The CDR3 DNA is TGTGCCAGCAGTTTAGCCCAAAACTATGGCTACACCTTC.

The gene calls are TRBV4-2 and TRBJ2-3; D remains unclear. Germline values: CDR1 LGHNA, CDR2 YNFKEQ. The CDR3 runs 15 residues. The V end was cut by 1 base, the J end by 2 bases, with 10 bases between. CDR3 sequence (DNA): TGTGCCAGCAGCCAAGTCAACCGGCACACAGATACGCAGTATTTT. It translates to CASSQVNRHTDTQYF.

This chain connects TRBV4-2 to TRBJ2-7; D is unresolved. Germline V gene lookup returns CDR1 LGHNA and CDR2 YNFKEQ. Trimming pared 0 bases from V and 4 bases from J, leaving 13 bases between. The CDR3 runs to 15 residues. This CDR3 is CASSQEAGLGYEQYF. In DNA, the CDR3 is TGTGCCAGCAGCCAAGAAGCAGGTCTTGGTTACGAGCAGTACTTC.

The chain recombines TRBV6-1 with TRBJ1-2, with unresolved D. V was clipped by 7 bases and J by 8 bases, with 11 bases between them. The CDR3 runs to 11 residues. CDR1 and CDR2 from the germline V gene are MNHNS and SASEGT. The CDR3 spells CASNQRYGYTF. The CDR3 DNA is TGTGCCAGCAATCAGAGATACGGCTACACCTTC.

This chain connects TRBV18 to TRBJ1-3; D uncertain. CDR1 KGHSH and CDR2 LQKENI come from the germline V gene. Trimming pared 2 bases from V and 2 bases from J, leaving 7 bases between. The CDR3 runs to 14 residues. The CDR3 region is CASSPDTPGNTIYF. Written as DNA, the CDR3 is TGTGCCAGCTCACCAGATACCCCTGGAAACACCATATATTTT.

The chain has TRBV4-2 and TRBJ2-2; D may be TRBD2 (5 bases). Germline V CDR1 and CDR2: LGHNA, YNFKEQ. The CDR3 runs 19 residues. V shed 3 bases and J shed 0 bases, with 20 bases lying between them. CDR3 residues: CASSQIRGPEITNTGELFF. The CDR3 DNA follows: TGTGCCAGCAGCCAGATTCGAGGGCCAGAAATTACGAACACCGGGGAGCTGTTTTTT.

The J gene is TRBJ1-2, the V gene TRBV5-8; TRBD1 matches 7 bases. Looked up from germline, CDR1 is SGHTS and CDR2 is YDEGEE. V was pared by 2 bases and J by 5 bases, with 9 bases of the junction left unmatched. The CDR3 sequence is 15 residues long. The CDR3 sequence: CASSFTGAGGYGYTF. CDR3 sequence (DNA): TGTGCCAGCAGCTTTACAGGGGCCGGGGGATATGGCTACACCTTC.

This clone was seen only once. The V gene is TRBV7-3, the J gene TRBJ2-1; 7 bases fit TRBD1. V shed 4 bases and J 7 bases; nucleotides not matched to a gene: 4. The CDR3 sequence is 13 residues long. Germline V gives CDR1 SGHTA, CDR2 FQGTGA. The CDR3 DNA sequence: TGTGCCAGCAGCTCGTCGACAGGGAATGAGCAGTTCTTC. Protein: CASSSSTGNEQFF.

The chain carries TRBV6-5 and TRBJ2-7; D tentatively reads TRBD1 or TRBD2 (5 bases each). Germline-derived CDR1 and CDR2 are MNHEY and SVGAGI. Trimming pared 3 bases from V and 1 base from J, leaving 16 bases between. The CDR3 loop spans 16 amino acids. CDR3 nucleotides: TGTGCCAGCAGTTATCGGATGGGGACGTCGTCCTACGAGCAGTACTTC. It encodes CASSYRMGTSSYEQYF.

This clone was counted a single time. The chain links TRBV7-2 to TRBJ2-5, with D possibly being TRBD2 (6 bases). Trimming stripped 1 base from V and 2 bases from J, with 11 bases between. This CDR3 is built from 15 residues. Germline V gives CDR1 SGHTA, CDR2 FQGNSA. DNA of the CDR3: TGTGCCAGCAGCTTAGTAGCGGACTCTCAAGAGACCCAGTACTTC. It yields the protein CASSLVADSQETQYF.

The genes are TRBV5-1 and TRBJ2-1, with 9 bases lining up with TRBD1. Germline-derived CDR1 and CDR2 are SGHRS and YFSETQ. V shed 1 base and J 9 bases; nucleotides not matched to a gene: 11. This CDR3 contains 16 residues. CDR3 loop: CASSLLVGTGTGEQFF. CDR3 nucleotides: TGCGCCAGCAGCTTGTTGGTAGGGACAGGGACCGGTGAGCAGTTCTTC.

The chain is built from TRBV7-8 and TRBJ2-5; the match to TRBD2 covers 7 bases. Germline V gene sequence: CDR1 SGHVS, CDR2 FQNEAQ. CDR3 length: 16 amino acids. V was pared by 1 base and J by 2 bases, with 7 bases of the junction left unmatched. DNA of the CDR3: TGTGCCAGCAGCTTAGAGGGAGGGACGGTACAAGAGACCCAGTACTTC. Protein sequence: CASSLEGGTVQETQYF.

The J gene is TRBJ1-6, the V gene TRBV28; TRBD1 aligns across 12 bases. Germline V lookup: CDR1 MDHEN, CDR2 SYDVKM. The CDR3 has 18 amino acids. V gave up 4 bases and J gave up 10 bases; unmatched junction bases: 14. CDR3 in amino acids: CASSSPWDRGRTESPLHF. Written as DNA, the CDR3 is TGTGCCAGCAGTTCCCCCTGGGACAGGGGGCGAACGGAGTCACCCCTCCACTTT.

This chain links TRBV11-2 with TRBJ2-3; unclear D gene. Trimming removed 3 bases from V and 7 bases from J, with 5 bases in between. This CDR3 spans 11 amino acids. The germline V gene encodes CDR1 SGHAT and CDR2 FQNNGV. This chain's CDR3 is CASSFSYTQYF. CDR3 sequence (DNA): TGTGCCAGCAGCTTTAGTTATACGCAGTATTTT.

This chain links TRBV7-3 with TRBJ1-1; tentative D call: TRBD1 (6 bases). V was pared by 2 bases and J by 4 bases, with 17 bases between. The CDR3 contains 16 residues. Germline CDR1 and CDR2: SGHTA and FQGTGA. The CDR3 spells CASSLEPTGRSTEAFF. The CDR3 coding sequence is TGTGCCAGCAGCTTAGAGCCCACAGGGCGCAGCACTGAAGCTTTCTTT.

V and J are TRBV6-5 and TRBJ2-1; TRBD1 aligns across 8 bases. The junction had 9 bases not matched to a gene; V was cut back by 5 bases and J by 9 bases. The germline gives CDR1 MNHEY, CDR2 SVGAGI. The CDR3 is made up of 14 amino acids. The CDR3 sequence: CASSTTSGQVEQFF. In DNA form, the CDR3 reads TGTGCCAGCAGTACGACATCGGGACAGGTTGAGCAGTTCTTC.

The chain uses TRBV19 and TRBJ2-4; D ambiguous. The CDR3 is 13 residues long. CDR1 is LNHDA, CDR2 SQIVND, per germline (reference sequence). The germline V and J ends were trimmed by 5 bases and 0 bases, with 5 bases remaining between them. The CDR3 spells CASSELAKNIQYF. The CDR3 DNA sequence: TGTGCCAGTAGTGAATTAGCCAAAAACATTCAGTACTTC.

The chain employs TRBV5-1 and TRBJ2-3, with TRBD1 matching 8 bases. The germline gives CDR1 SGHRS, CDR2 YFSETQ. Losses at the gene ends were 0 bases for V and 1 base for J; bases not matched to a gene: 7. CDR3 length: 17 residues. The CDR3 DNA follows: TGCGCCAGCAGCTTGGTCGGCGACAGGGGAGGCACAGATACGCAGTATTTT. Translation gives CASSLVGDRGGTDTQYF.

The chain links TRBV11-2 to TRBJ2-5; TRBD1 agrees at 9 bases. Trimming removed 6 bases from V and 4 bases from J; junction bases left unmatched: 6. This CDR3 spans 14 amino acids. The germline V gene encodes CDR1 SGHAT and CDR2 FQNNGV. In DNA, the CDR3 is TGTGCCAGCAGAAGAACAGGGGGCCTAGAGACCCAGTACTTC. It yields the protein CASRRTGGLETQYF.

The J gene is TRBJ1-1, the V gene TRBV19; perhaps TRBD1 as D (5 bases). The V gene's germline CDR1 is LNHDA and CDR2 SQIVND (reference sequence). Trimming left V 3 bases short and J 3 bases short, with 8 bases between. The CDR3 loop spans 13 amino acids. CDR3 nucleotide sequence: TGTGCCAGTAGTATTTGGGGGGACACTGAAGCTTTCTTT. Translation: CASSIWGDTEAFF.

The V gene is TRBV29-1, the J gene TRBJ1-2; the match to TRBD1 covers 8 bases. This CDR3 comprises 12 residues. V was clipped by 7 bases and J by 7 bases; unmatched bases: 8. The germline V gene has CDR1 SQVTM and CDR2 ANQGSEA. CDR3 bases: TGCAGCGCTAGGACAGGGTTCCTTGGCTACACCTTC. It yields the protein CSARTGFLGYTF.

V and J are TRBV5-1 and TRBJ2-4; D unclear. The CDR3 contains 13 residues. V lost 4 bases and J 0 bases, leaving 5 bases between the germline ends. In germline, CDR1 is SGHRS, CDR2 YFSETQ. The chain's CDR3 is CASSGVAKNIQYF. The CDR3 coding sequence is TGCGCCAGCAGCGGAGTAGCCAAAAACATTCAGTACTTC.

The rearrangement links TRBV28 to TRBJ1-2, with D uncertain. This CDR3 region has 14 residues. Germline V lookup: CDR1 MDHEN, CDR2 SYDVKM. Trimming stripped 1 base from V and 4 bases from J, with 10 bases between. Written as DNA, the CDR3 is TGTGCCAGCAGTTTATCGAGAAGTAGCTATGGCTACACCTTC. Translation gives CASSLSRSSYGYTF.

This clone has only a few counts. The chain combines TRBV7-6 with TRBJ2-5; 8 nucleotides match TRBD1. This CDR3 spans 15 amino acids. CDR1 and CDR2 from the germline V gene are SGHVS and FNYEAQ. With V trimmed by 1 base and J by 3 bases, 4 bases remained unmatched. This CDR3 reads CASSLVGQGEETQYF. In nucleotides, the CDR3 is TGTGCCAGCAGCTTAGTTGGACAGGGAGAAGAGACCCAGTACTTC.

The chain links TRBV2 to TRBJ1-1, with TRBD1 matching over 8 bases. Germline CDR1 SNHLY, CDR2 FYNNEI. The CDR3 has 16 amino acids. The J segment lost 1 base and the V segment lost 6 bases, leaving 10 bases of the junction unmatched. The CDR3 loop reads CASSLGGQEGNTEAFF. DNA of the CDR3: TGTGCCAGCAGCCTAGGGGGACAGGAGGGGAACACTGAAGCTTTCTTT.

This clone was picked up one time. The chain combines TRBV5-4 with TRBJ1-2; D is uncertain. The germline V gene encodes CDR1 SGHNT and CDR2 YYREEE (reference sequence). V was trimmed by 2 bases and J by 2 bases, leaving 10 bases between them. This CDR3 spans 14 amino acids. CDR3 bases: TGTGCCAGCAGCTTAAGTTACGGGAACTATGGCTACACCTTC. Its protein product is CASSLSYGNYGYTF.

The rearrangement joins TRBV7-2 to TRBJ1-3, with D maybe TRBD1 (5 bases). Germline CDR1 SGHTA, CDR2 FQGNSA. The CDR3 is made up of 12 amino acids. V lost 5 bases to trimming and J lost 4 bases, with 6 bases between them. The DNA of the CDR3 is TGTGCCAGCAGCCCAGGGGGAAACACCATATATTTT. Its protein is CASSPGGNTIYF.